This T cell receptor (beta chain) originates from a study of OX40 agonist ivuxolimab in advanced cancers. Overall study: Patients in the trial were receiving intravenous ivuxolimab every 2 weeks, at doses of 0.01 to 10 mg/kg. Patients were 82.7% male with ages roughly 20 to 80, mean about 65.

Produced via immunoSEQ multiplex PCR; TCRdb's table is partial and in-frame only. The sample includes approximately 72,000 clones, approximately 80% of them seen just once. A note on this clone: Its antigen is not identified.

General observations from the study: Expanded clones tended on average to be more numerous among CD8+ T cells than CD4+.

This TCR was recovered from an adult with an advanced solid tumor such as melanoma, head and neck, liver or kidney cancer. The sample here was CD4+ or CD8+ T cells sorted from blood, taken in a trial of the OX40 agonist ivuxolimab.

CDR3 loop: CAISETGGYEQYF. The CDR3 coding sequence is TGTGCCATCAGTGAAACAGGGGGTTACGAGCAGTACTTC. This chain connects TRBV10-3 to TRBJ2-7, with TRBD1 matching 8 bases. The trim removed 3 bases at V and 4 bases at J, leaving 2 bases unmatched. CDR3 size: 13 residues. The germline CDR1 and CDR2 sequences are ENHRY and SYGVKD.